The 28 T cell receptor beta chains below all came from one sample that was sequenced in a study of blood T cell repertoires in COVID-19. The method was immunoSEQ multiplex PCR; TCRdb's version includes in-frame clones alone and lacks a portion of them. The data show approximately 220,000 clones, 70% to 90% seen once. Sequencing was carried out using PBMCs or T cells enriched from blood (not recorded which). The source of these receptors is a woman aged 40 to 55 with acute COVID-19.

The V call is TRBV7-9, the J call TRBJ2-2; D ambiguous. CDR3 size: 17 residues. Germline values: CDR1 SEHNR, CDR2 FQNEAQ (reference sequence). The germline V and J ends were trimmed by 1 base and 0 bases, with 12 bases remaining between them. CDR3: CASSLGVGGPNTGELFF. The CDR3 DNA is TGTGCCAGCAGCTTAGGAGTTGGCGGTCCGAACACCGGGGAGCTGTTTTTT.

About this clone itself: Because it lacks the conserved phenylalanine or tryptophan at the end, this CDR3 is likely a read error. Because the CDR3's place on the DNA is in doubt, the DNA is left out and the CDR3 is given as listed by TCRdb. The V and J genes are TRBV9 and TRBJ2-7; whether TRBD1, the table's D call, matches the DNA was not checked. The CDR3 contains 16 residues when both ends are counted. Looked up from germline, CDR1 is SGDLS and CDR2 is YYNGEE. The CDR3 protein is CASSVEGDRGRNVQGI.

This clone was observed a single time. The chain carries TRBV5-5 and TRBJ2-5, with 8 bases aligning to TRBD2. The CDR3 is 16 amino acids. Losses at the gene ends were 3 bases for V and 5 bases for J; bases not matched to a gene: 12. Germline loops: CDR1 SGHKS, CDR2 YYEKEE (reference sequence). The DNA of the CDR3 is TGTGCCAGCAGCTCCTATGACCGGGGGGGCCGGGAGACCCAGTACTTC. It codes for CASSSYDRGGRETQYF.

The chain uses TRBV30 and TRBJ1-4, with 8 bases aligning to TRBD1. Germline CDR1 and CDR2: GTSNPN and SVGIG (reference sequence). J was trimmed by 8 bases and V by 3 bases; bases with no gene match: 8. The CDR3 sequence is 14 residues long. CDR3 nucleotide sequence: TGTGCCTGGAGCAGCGACAGGGGAAGGGAAAAACTGTTTTTT. Its protein product is CAWSSDRGREKLFF. The full variable domain, with the rest looked up from reference TRBV30 and TRBJ1-4, is SQTIHQWPATLVQPVGSPLSLECTVEGTSNPNLYWYRQAAGRGLQLLFYSVGIGQISSEVPQNLSASRPQDRQFILSSKKLLLSDSGFYLCAWSSDRGREKLFFGSGTQLSVL.

V usage is TRBV5-6 and J usage is TRBJ1-3, with 8 bases lining up with TRBD1. With V trimmed by 4 bases and J by 4 bases, 4 bases remained unmatched. Germline V CDR1 and CDR2: SGHDT, YYEEEE. The CDR3 contains 14 residues. The CDR3 here is CASSRDRRGNTIYF. CDR3 nucleotides: TGTGCCAGCAGCCGGGACAGGCGGGGAAACACCATATATTTT. The whole variable domain, remainder taken from reference TRBV5-6 and TRBJ1-3, is DAGVTQSPTHLIKTRGQQVTLRCSPKSGHDTVSWYQQALGQGPQFIFQYYEEEERQRGNFPDRFSGHQFPNYSSELNVNALLLGDSALYLCASSRDRRGNTIYFGEGSWLTVV.

This chain links TRBV5-4 with TRBJ2-1; D is perhaps TRBD1 (5 bases). Germline assignment: CDR1 SGHNT and CDR2 YYREEE (reference sequence). The CDR3 extends over 14 amino acids. V was pared by 0 bases and J by 4 bases, with 8 bases between. CDR3 sequence reads: CASSLVQGYNEQFF. CDR3 nucleotides: TGTGCCAGCAGCTTGGTGCAGGGTTACAATGAGCAGTTCTTC.

The chain employs TRBV11-2 and TRBJ2-7; maybe TRBD1 (8 bases). The V and J ends lost 2 bases and 4 bases respectively, with 12 bases between them. The CDR3 has 14 residues. The germline CDR1 and CDR2 sequences are SGHAT and FQNNGV. CDR3 amino acids: CASSLNRGGYEQYF. CDR3 sequence (DNA): TGTGCCAGCAGCTTAAACAGGGGGGGATACGAGCAGTACTTC.

The V gene is TRBV18, the J gene TRBJ1-6; TRBD1 agrees at 7 bases. The CDR3 sequence is 15 residues long. Germline loops: CDR1 KGHSH, CDR2 LQKENI. Trimming took 6 bases from V and 6 from J; bases not matched to a gene: 8. Here the CDR3 reads CASSLDRERNSPLHF. CDR3 DNA: TGTGCCAGCTCCCTTGACAGGGAGCGTAATTCACCCCTCCACTTT.

The CDR3 is CASSALAGVSDTQYF. In DNA, the CDR3 is TGTGCCAGCAGCGCTCTAGCGGGAGTCTCAGATACGCAGTATTTT. The chain joins TRBV9 to TRBJ2-3; 10 positions match TRBD2. The germline V gene has CDR1 SGDLS and CDR2 YYNGEE. J lost 4 bases, V lost 3 bases, and 5 bases had no gene match. This CDR3 comprises 15 residues. Using reference TRBV9 and TRBJ2-3 for the parts outside the CDR3, the full variable domain is DSGVTQTPKHLITATGQRVTLRCSPRSGDLSVYWYQQSLDQGLQFLIQYYNGEERAKGNILERFSAQQFPDLHSELNLSSLELGDSALYFCASSALAGVSDTQYFGPGTRLTVL.

V gene TRBV3-1 (or the pseudogene TRBV3-2) combines with J gene TRBJ2-3, with 11 nucleotides matching TRBD2. This CDR3 has 16 residues. The junction had 3 bases not matched to a gene; V was cut back by 0 bases and J by 4 bases. Germline values: CDR1 LGHDT, CDR2 YNNKEL (reference sequence). The CDR3 is CASSQEPSGGPDTQYF. The CDR3 region has the DNA TGTGCCAGCAGCCAAGAACCTAGCGGGGGGCCAGATACGCAGTATTTT.

The table lists this clone with a few counts. J is TRBJ2-2 and V is TRBV6-2 or TRBV6-3, with a tentative D call TRBD1 (5 bases). Germline CDR1 and CDR2: MNHEY and SVGEGT. The CDR3 extends over 16 amino acids. The ends were cut back, 6 bases at V and 1 base at J, with 15 bases in the middle. Written as DNA, the CDR3 is TGTGCCAGCAGCCCTGGACACGGTTTGAACACCGGGGAGCTGTTTTTT. Protein product: CASSPGHGLNTGELFF.

The genes are TRBV24-1 and TRBJ2-7; unclear D gene. V was clipped by 1 base and J by 5 bases, with 8 bases between them. The CDR3 sequence is 13 residues long. From germline, CDR1 is KGHDR and CDR2 SFDVKD. This CDR3 reads CATSDLSRDEQYF. The CDR3 nucleotides read TGTGCCACCAGTGATTTAAGCCGGGACGAGCAGTACTTC.

The chain uses TRBV2 and TRBJ2-7; TRBD1 agrees at 9 bases. CDR3 length: 16 residues. V dropped 10 bases and J dropped 0; count of bases not matched to a gene: 13. Germline CDR1 is SNHLY and CDR2 is FYNNEI. CDR3 region: CAIPRGDRAYSYEQYF. CDR3 sequence (DNA): TGTGCCATCCCGAGGGGGGACAGGGCCTACTCCTACGAGCAGTACTTC.

This chain uses TRBV4-2 with TRBJ2-7, with D possibly being TRBD2 (6 bases). Germline CDR1 is LGHNA and CDR2 is YNFKEQ. Trimming stripped 4 bases from V and 4 bases from J, with 8 bases between. This CDR3 comprises 12 residues. CDR3 region: CASSLREYEQYF. The CDR3 DNA follows: TGTGCCAGCAGCCTGCGGGAATACGAGCAGTACTTC.

The J gene is TRBJ2-3, the V gene TRBV30, with D unresolved. The CDR3 spans 14 residues. Germline lookup yields CDR1 GTSNPN and CDR2 SVGIG (reference sequence). Trimming cost V 5 bases and J 0 bases, with 12 bases left between them. CDR3 nucleotides: TGTGCCTGGGGTGGGCGTACTAGCACAGATACGCAGTATTTT. It codes for CAWGGRTSTDTQYF.

This sequence joins TRBV6-6 and TRBJ1-3; 10 bases align to TRBD1. CDR3 length: 16 amino acids. Trimming at V came to 6 bases and at J to 4 bases, leaving 9 bases not matched to a gene. Germline V gene lookup returns CDR1 MNHNY and CDR2 SVGAGI (reference sequence). The CDR3 DNA reads as TGTGCCAGCAGGACACGGGACAGGGGAACAGGAAACACCATATATTTT. Translating gives CASRTRDRGTGNTIYF.

CDR3 region: CASSVVPSGNTGELFF. As DNA, the CDR3 is TGTGCCAGCAGCGTTGTACCTAGCGGGAACACCGGGGAGCTGTTTTTT. The genes are TRBV9 and TRBJ2-2, with 7 nucleotides matching TRBD2. The V gene end was trimmed by 2 bases and the J gene end by 1 base; junction bases not matched to a gene: 5. Germline-derived CDR1 and CDR2 are SGDLS and YYNGEE. The CDR3 sequence is 16 residues long.

V and J are TRBV7-8 and TRBJ2-1, with 10 bases lining up with TRBD2. Trimming at V came to 5 bases and at J to 10 bases, leaving 2 bases not matched to a gene. CDR1 and CDR2 from the germline V gene are SGHVS and FQNEAQ. CDR3 size: 12 residues. DNA for the CDR3: TGTGCCAGCAGCCCGACTAGCGGGGAGCAGTTCTTC. It codes for CASSPTSGEQFF.

The chain links TRBV19 to TRBJ2-5; perhaps TRBD1 as D (5 bases). Per germline, CDR1 LNHDA and CDR2 SQIVND (reference sequence). V lost 5 bases and J lost 1, with 11 bases in between. The CDR3 has 14 amino acids. The CDR3 DNA follows: TGTGCCAGTAGTTCTCCAGGGTTCCAAGAGACCCAGTACTTC. This translates into CASSSPGFQETQYF.

V gene TRBV27 combines with J gene TRBJ1-5, with 7 positions matching TRBD1. Germline V CDR1 and CDR2: MNHEY, SMNVEV (reference sequence). The junction had 9 bases not matched to a gene; V was cut back by 5 bases and J by 2 bases. There are 16 residues in the CDR3. For the CDR3, the DNA is TGTGCCAGCAGTCCACAGGGGAATCTCGGCAATCAGCCCCAGCATTTT. Translated: CASSPQGNLGNQPQHF.

This clone was detected a few times. The J gene is TRBJ2-5, the V gene TRBV3-1 (or the pseudogene TRBV3-2); 8 positions agree with TRBD1. CDR1 LGHDT and CDR2 YNNKEL come from the germline V gene (reference sequence). Trimming cost V 1 base and J 5 bases; bases outside gene matches: 6. The CDR3 totals 15 residues. The CDR3 DNA is TGTGCCAGCAGCCAAGTCGACAGGGGCATCGAGACCCAGTACTTC. Its protein is CASSQVDRGIETQYF.

This clone appeared many times. The chain joins TRBV14 to TRBJ1-4, with D maybe TRBD1 (5 bases). Germline V gene data show CDR1 as SGHDN and CDR2 as FVKESK. The V gene lost 0 bases and the J gene lost 7 bases, with 12 bases spanning the gap. The CDR3 length is 15 residues. In DNA form, the CDR3 reads TGTGCCAGCAGCCAAGACCAGGGTCCTGGTGAAAAACTGTTTTTT. Protein product: CASSQDQGPGEKLFF. The whole variable domain, filled in from reference TRBV14 and TRBJ1-4, reads EAGVTQFPSHSVIEKGQTVTLRCDPISGHDNLYWYRRVMGKEIKFLLHFVKESKQDESGMPNNRFLAERTGGTYSTLKVQPAELEDSGVYFCASSQDQGPGEKLFFGSGTQLSVL.

The CDR3 sequence is CASSSPHGGQGHQYF. The CDR3 bases are TGTGCCAGCAGTTCCCCCCACGGGGGACAGGGGCATCAGTACTTC. V gene TRBV6-2 or TRBV6-3 combines with J gene TRBJ2-7; the match to TRBD1 covers 10 bases. CDR3 length equals 15 residues. Germline CDR1 reads MNHEY; CDR2 reads SVGEGT. V lost 4 bases to trimming and J lost 10 bases; unmatched junction nucleotides: 13.

The CDR3 here is CASSDAGRLGYTF. Written as DNA, the CDR3 is TGTGCCAGCAGTGACGCCGGGAGGCTTGGCTACACCTTC. This sequence joins TRBV28 and TRBJ1-2; D remains ambiguous. CDR3 size: 13 residues. The ends were cut back, 5 bases at V and 7 bases at J, with 14 bases in the middle. CDR1 is MDHEN, CDR2 SYDVKM, per germline.

This rearrangement joins TRBV7-3 to TRBJ2-3; D is perhaps TRBD2 (5 bases). The ends were cut back, 4 bases at V and 3 bases at J, with 11 bases in the middle. Germline assignment: CDR1 SGHTA and CDR2 FQGTGA. CDR3 length: 14 residues. This CDR3 reads CASSSLASTDTQYF. In DNA, the CDR3 is TGTGCCAGCAGCTCCCTAGCATCAACAGATACGCAGTATTTT.

In DNA form, the CDR3 reads TGTGCCAGTAGTATCGCAGGGGGTTCCTGGAGAGAGCAGTACTTC. Its protein product is CASSIAGGSWREQYF. V gene TRBV19 combines with J gene TRBJ2-7; the match to TRBD1 covers 7 bases. The V gene's germline CDR1 is LNHDA and CDR2 SQIVND (reference sequence). The CDR3 contains 15 residues. V lost 3 bases to trimming and J lost 7 bases; unmatched junction nucleotides: 12.

This rearrangement joins TRBV13 to TRBJ2-3; 8 bases are a match to TRBD1. The CDR3 has 16 residues. The germline V gene has CDR1 PRHDT and CDR2 FYEKMQ (reference sequence). The trim removed 0 bases at V and 1 base at J, leaving 3 bases unmatched. This CDR3 is CASSLGDREGTDTQYF. The DNA of the CDR3 is TGTGCCAGCAGCTTAGGGGACAGGGAGGGCACAGATACGCAGTATTTT.

This chain connects TRBV7-9 to TRBJ1-1, with a weak D call TRBD1 (5 bases). Looked up from germline, CDR1 is SEHNR and CDR2 is FQNEAQ (reference sequence). The CDR3 consists of 12 residues. V lost 5 bases and J lost 11, with 15 bases in between. The CDR3 sequence: CASSLDTKGAFF. CDR3 coding DNA: TGTGCCAGCAGCCTGGATACTAAGGGGGCTTTCTTT.